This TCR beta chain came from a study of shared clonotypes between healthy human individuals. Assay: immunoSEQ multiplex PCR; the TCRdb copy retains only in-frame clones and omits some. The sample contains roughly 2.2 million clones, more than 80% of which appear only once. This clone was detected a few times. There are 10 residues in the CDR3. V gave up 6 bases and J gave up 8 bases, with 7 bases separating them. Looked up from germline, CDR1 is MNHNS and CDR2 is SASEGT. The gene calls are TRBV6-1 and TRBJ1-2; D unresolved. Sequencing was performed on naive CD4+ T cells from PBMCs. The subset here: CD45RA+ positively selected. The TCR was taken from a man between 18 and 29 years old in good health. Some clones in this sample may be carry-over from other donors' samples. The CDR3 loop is CASREQGYTF. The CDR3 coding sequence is TGTGCCAGCAGAGAGCAGGGCTACACCTTC.